Presented here are 27 T cell receptor beta chains from one specimen sequenced in a study of cytomegalovirus exposure and HLA in healthy donors. Vbeta (60) and Jbeta (13) primers were used in the PCR. Profiling relied on immunoSEQ multiplex PCR, and the TCRdb table lists in-frame clones only, not all of them. The sample has some 130,000 clones; about 80% are singletons. Sequenced input: PBMCs. These receptors all come from a male donor in good health and CMV-seropositive.

In this sample, this clone turned up a few times. Additional DNA sequences in this sample encode the identical CDR3. This rearrangement joins TRBV6-1 to TRBJ2-1; possible D gene TRBD1, 6 bases. Germline CDR1 is MNHNS and CDR2 is SASEGT. The CDR3 loop spans 17 amino acids. V was shortened by 1 base and J by 2 bases, with 15 bases between the two germline ends. CDR3 sequence (DNA): TGTGCCAGCAGTGAAGAGACCGGGACAAAAACCTACAATGAGCAGTTCTTC. Protein product: CASSEETGTKTYNEQFF.

The chain has TRBV27 and TRBJ2-7; TRBD2 matches at 7 bases. This CDR3 has 13 amino acids. CDR1 is MNHEY and CDR2 is SMNVEV in the germline V gene (reference sequence). With 4 bases clipped from V and 2 bases from J, the junction kept 2 bases outside the gene matches. CDR3 coding DNA: TGTGCCAGCAGTTGGGGGGGACCCTACGAGCAGTACTTC. Encoded protein: CASSWGGPYEQYF.

The CDR3 nucleotides are TGTGCCAGTCAGGGGCCCGGGACAGGGATACCAATCCTCCACTTT. Residues: CASQGPGTGIPILHF. J is TRBJ1-6 and V is TRBV19; 9 bases fit TRBD1. Germline V gene lookup returns CDR1 LNHDA and CDR2 SQIVND (reference sequence). Losses at the gene ends were 8 bases for V and 15 bases for J; bases not matched to a gene: 17. There are 15 residues in the CDR3.

As DNA, the CDR3 is TGTGCCAGCAGTGAGGGACAGGGGGCTTCCTACGAGCAGTACTTC. Translated: CASSEGQGASYEQYF. The rearrangement links TRBV2 to TRBJ2-7; 12 bases match TRBD1. From germline, CDR1 is SNHLY and CDR2 FYNNEI. V was pared by 3 bases and J by 1 base, with 1 base of the junction left unmatched. CDR3 length equals 15 residues.

The chain links TRBV18 to TRBJ1-6; 7 nucleotides agree with TRBD1. CDR1 is KGHSH, CDR2 LQKENI, per germline. The junction had 4 bases not matched to a gene; V was cut back by 2 bases and J by 9 bases. The CDR3 covers 14 residues. The CDR3 loop is CASSPGSGGSPLHF. The CDR3, as DNA: TGTGCCAGCTCACCAGGTTCAGGGGGTTCACCCCTCCACTTT.

The rearrangement joins TRBV23-1 to TRBJ2-4; 8 nucleotides line up with TRBD1. TRBV23-1 is designated an ORF whose function remains uncertain. The CDR3 is 20 residues long. Losses at the gene ends were 2 bases for V and 1 base for J; bases not matched to a gene: 16. The CDR3 DNA is TGCGCCAGCAGTCAACTCACGACCAGACAGGGGAGGTCTGCCAAAAACATTCAGTACTTC. Protein: CASSQLTTRQGRSAKNIQYF.

The chain uses TRBV10-2 and TRBJ2-7; 7 bases are shared with TRBD1. There are 12 residues in the CDR3. Germline loops: CDR1 WSHSY, CDR2 SAAADI. The junction had 2 bases not matched to a gene; V was cut back by 8 bases and J by 1 base. The CDR3 DNA follows: TGCGCCAGCGGGACAGCATCCTACGAGCAGTACTTC. This gives the protein CASGTASYEQYF.

The chain joins TRBV2 to TRBJ1-2; no reliable D call. The V gene lost 3 bases and the J gene lost 0 bases, with 11 bases spanning the gap. The CDR3 runs 15 residues. Germline CDR1 SNHLY, CDR2 FYNNEI. The CDR3 loop reads CASSEGYNTNYGYTF. CDR3 bases: TGTGCCAGCAGTGAGGGCTACAATACTAACTATGGCTACACCTTC.

The V gene is TRBV29-1, the J gene TRBJ2-7; 11 bases map to TRBD1. This CDR3 region has 17 residues. The germline V gene has CDR1 SQVTM and CDR2 ANQGSEA. With 2 bases clipped from V and 2 bases from J, the junction kept 11 bases outside the gene matches. The CDR3 sequence: CSVEIAGQGVHTYEQYF. CDR3 DNA: TGCAGCGTTGAAATCGCGGGACAGGGGGTCCATACCTACGAGCAGTACTTC.

This clone was counted between two and nine times. V and J are TRBV9 and TRBJ1-5, with D perhaps matching TRBD1 (6 bases). The CDR3 extends over 15 amino acids. With 4 bases removed from V and 1 base from J, the gap between germline ends came to 12 bases. Per germline, CDR1 SGDLS and CDR2 YYNGEE. CDR3 loop: CASSPQGTSNQPQHF. The CDR3 DNA sequence: TGTGCCAGCAGCCCTCAGGGGACGAGCAATCAGCCCCAGCATTTT.

This clone was observed a single time. Different DNA sequences within this sample yield the same CDR3. V gene TRBV7-2 combines with J gene TRBJ1-2; D ambiguous. The germline V gene has CDR1 SGHTA and CDR2 FQGNSA. The CDR3 extends over 12 amino acids. Trimming removed 2 bases from V and 3 bases from J, with 4 bases in between. CDR3: CASSLLDYGYTF. DNA for the CDR3: TGTGCCAGCAGCTTACTTGACTATGGCTACACCTTC.

V gene TRBV11-2 combines with J gene TRBJ2-3, with TRBD2 matching 7 bases. The CDR3 consists of 19 residues. Per germline, CDR1 SGHAT and CDR2 FQNNGV. The junction had 18 bases not matched to a gene; V was cut back by 5 bases and J by 1 base. The chain's CDR3 is CASSRTGGREQTGTDTQYF. In nucleotides, the CDR3 is TGTGCCAGCAGCCGGACGGGAGGCAGGGAACAGACTGGCACAGATACGCAGTATTTT.

This clone has just a few counts. J is TRBJ1-1 and V is TRBV27, with D perhaps matching TRBD1 (5 bases). V lost 5 bases, J lost 11 bases, and 15 bases lay in between. Germline loops: CDR1 MNHEY, CDR2 SMNVEV (reference sequence). The CDR3 spans 12 residues. This CDR3 reads CASSLLGGRAFF. CDR3 bases: TGTGCCAGCAGTCTCCTGGGGGGTAGGGCTTTCTTT.

This clone was detected once. The chain has TRBV5-5 and TRBJ1-1; no clear D gene. The CDR3 length is 14 residues. Trimming pared 1 base from V and 1 base from J, leaving 8 bases between. Germline lookup yields CDR1 SGHKS and CDR2 YYEKEE (reference sequence). CDR3 nucleotide sequence: TGTGCCAGCAGCTTGAATCCAGAGAACACTGAAGCTTTCTTT. Translation gives CASSLNPENTEAFF.

V gene TRBV19 combines with J gene TRBJ1-5, with 7 bases matching TRBD1. Trimming took 5 bases from V and 2 from J; bases not matched to a gene: 6. The germline gives CDR1 LNHDA, CDR2 SQIVND (reference sequence). This CDR3 has 15 residues. The CDR3 coding sequence is TGTGCCAGTAGTCTACAAACAGGGGGCAATCAGCCCCAGCATTTT. The encoded protein is CASSLQTGGNQPQHF. The full variable domain, rest sourced from reference TRBV19 and TRBJ1-5, is DGGITQSPKYLFRKEGQNVTLSCEQNLNHDAMYWYRQDPGQGLRLIYYSQIVNDFQKGDIAEGYSVSREKKESFPLTVTSAQKNPTAFYLCASSLQTGGNQPQHFGDGTRLSIL.

CDR3 sequence: CASSLWGGVEEQYF. CDR3 sequence (DNA): TGTGCCAGCAGTTTATGGGGAGGGGTTGAAGAGCAGTACTTC. J is TRBJ2-5 and V is TRBV9, with TRBD2 identical over 7 bases. The CDR3 sequence is 14 residues long. With 5 bases clipped from V and 11 bases from J, the junction kept 15 bases outside the gene matches. The V gene's germline CDR1 is SGDLS and CDR2 YYNGEE.

The chain is built from TRBV15 and TRBJ2-1; TRBD2 matches 9 bases. This CDR3 comprises 17 residues. The V and J ends lost 0 bases and 8 bases, in that order; junction bases with no gene match: 11. Germline V CDR1 and CDR2: LNHNV, YYDKDF (reference sequence). The CDR3 here is CATSREFMSGRFDEQFF. In DNA form, the CDR3 reads TGTGCCACCAGCAGAGAATTCATGAGCGGGAGGTTCGATGAGCAGTTCTTC.

The chain joins TRBV27 to TRBJ2-6; D not certain. Trimming took 6 bases from V and 0 from J, leaving 6 bases between them. The length of the CDR3 is 14 residues. Germline V lookup: CDR1 MNHEY, CDR2 SMNVEV (reference sequence). CDR3 loop: CASSPYSGANVLTF. CDR3 nucleotides: TGTGCCAGCAGCCCCTACTCTGGGGCCAACGTCCTGACTTTC.

The chain combines TRBV9 with TRBJ2-3, with TRBD2 matching 8 bases. The germline V gene encodes CDR1 SGDLS and CDR2 YYNGEE. With 3 bases clipped from V and 4 bases from J, the junction kept 7 bases outside the gene matches. CDR3 length: 15 residues. CDR3 loop: CASSAVILAADTQYF. The CDR3 nucleotides are TGTGCCAGCAGCGCCGTGATACTAGCGGCAGATACGCAGTATTTT.

V is TRBV18 and J is TRBJ2-1; 11 bases agree with TRBD2. The CDR3 spans 15 residues. Germline V gives CDR1 KGHSH, CDR2 LQKENI. The J segment lost 6 bases and the V segment lost 3 bases, leaving 4 bases of the junction unmatched. The CDR3 DNA reads TGTGCCAGCTCACCGGGACTAGCGGACTTCAATGAGCAGTTCTTC. As protein: CASSPGLADFNEQFF.

The chain has TRBV9 and TRBJ2-2, with 8 bases fitting TRBD2. The V segment lost 0 bases and the J segment 0 bases; nucleotides outside the gene matches: 10. CDR1 is SGDLS, CDR2 YYNGEE, per germline. The CDR3 is 19 amino acids. Written as DNA, the CDR3 is TGTGCCAGCAGCGTAGAGGCGGGAGGAAGAACCGCGAACACCGGGGAGCTGTTTTTT. Protein product: CASSVEAGGRTANTGELFF. The full variable domain, in which reference TRBV9 and TRBJ2-2 provide the parts outside the CDR3, is DSGVTQTPKHLITATGQRVTLRCSPRSGDLSVYWYQQSLDQGLQFLIQYYNGEERAKGNILERFSAQQFPDLHSELNLSSLELGDSALYFCASSVEAGGRTANTGELFFGEGSRLTVL.

Concerning this clone itself: Other DNA sequences from this sample encode an identical CDR3 as well. The J gene is TRBJ2-5, the V gene TRBV7-2; possibly TRBD2 for D (6 bases). Germline assignment: CDR1 SGHTA and CDR2 FQGNSA. Trimming removed 5 bases from V and 2 bases from J, with 12 bases in between. CDR3 size: 14 residues. The CDR3 DNA is TGTGCCAGCAGCCCTCCGGGACTTCAAGAGACCCAGTACTTC. Residues: CASSPPGLQETQYF.

The chain has TRBV19 and TRBJ2-3; 10 bases fit TRBD2. Trimming removed 6 bases from V and 6 bases from J; junction bases left unmatched: 12. The CDR3 is 16 amino acids. Looked up from germline, CDR1 is LNHDA and CDR2 is SQIVND (reference sequence). CDR3 in DNA: TGTGCCAGTAGACTAGCGGGGAATCGACTTAGGGATACGCAGTATTTT. The encoded protein is CASRLAGNRLRDTQYF.

J is TRBJ2-1 and V is TRBV27, with 7 nucleotides matching TRBD1. The CDR3 runs 13 residues. CDR1 and CDR2 (germline): MNHEY, SMNVEV (reference sequence). Trimming took 5 bases from V and 9 from J; bases not matched to a gene: 7. This chain's CDR3 is CASSTLTGFEQFF. DNA of the CDR3: TGTGCCAGCAGTACACTGACAGGGTTTGAGCAGTTCTTC.

This chain uses TRBV7-9 with TRBJ1-2; 7 nucleotides agree with TRBD1. Germline CDR1 and CDR2: SEHNR and FQNEAQ (reference sequence). J gave up 5 bases and V 1 base, and 7 bases lay outside the gene matches. There are 15 residues in the CDR3. The CDR3 loop is CASSLDIEGQYGYTF. CDR3 nucleotides: TGTGCCAGCAGCTTAGATATCGAGGGACAGTATGGCTACACCTTC.

The chain has TRBV28 and TRBJ1-4; 7 bases agree with TRBD1. This CDR3 contains 15 residues. The V gene end was trimmed by 3 bases and the J gene end by 6 bases; junction bases not matched to a gene: 7. CDR1 is MDHEN and CDR2 is SYDVKM in the germline V gene. CDR3 protein: CASSFTTGNDEKLFF. CDR3 DNA sequence: TGTGCCAGCAGTTTTACGACAGGGAATGATGAAAAACTGTTTTTT.

This rearrangement joins TRBV29-1 to TRBJ2-2; 7 bases are a match to TRBD2. The CDR3 extends over 12 amino acids. The V segment lost 6 bases and the J segment 4 bases; nucleotides outside the gene matches: 2. Germline V gives CDR1 SQVTM, CDR2 ANQGSEA. The CDR3 coding sequence is TGCAGCGTGGTAGCGGGCACCGGGGAGCTGTTTTTT. Protein product: CSVVAGTGELFF.